This T cell receptor beta chain originates from a study of human T cells and chemical hapten exposure. Study findings and constraints: TCRs exceeding a frequency of 1 in 1000 stayed unchanged under DPC sensitization.

As processed by the authors: Individual samples carried between roughly 23,224 and 700,000 TCRs, with 95,638 as the median. One entry per CDR3 protein results from TCRdb running MiXCR on the RACE reads. It is TCRdb's table, rather than the study itself, that gives the V and J calls and clone size. This table has approximately 100,000 distinct CDR3 sequences, 8% to 10% appearing once. Germline CDR1 LGHNA, CDR2 YSLEER. V was trimmed by 0 bases and J by 4 bases, leaving 15 bases between them. CDR3 size: 16 residues. This clonotype was picked up a small number of times. Its antigen is unidentified. As for time point: pre-sensitization, week 0. This sample's treatment: therapeutic diphenylcyclopropenone sensitization with weekly scalp DPC.

The sample in question was whole blood, obtained in connection with sensitization to the hapten diphenylcyclopropenone (DPC). The receptor comes from a woman in her forties with alopecia areata. Some clones in this sample may be carry-over from other donors' samples. The chain is built from TRBV4-3 and TRBJ1-1, with no clear D. CDR3 DNA sequence: TGCGCCAGCAGCCAAGAACCGGTCGGGGTTAGCACTGAAGCTTTCTTT. Protein: CASSQEPVGVSTEAFF.